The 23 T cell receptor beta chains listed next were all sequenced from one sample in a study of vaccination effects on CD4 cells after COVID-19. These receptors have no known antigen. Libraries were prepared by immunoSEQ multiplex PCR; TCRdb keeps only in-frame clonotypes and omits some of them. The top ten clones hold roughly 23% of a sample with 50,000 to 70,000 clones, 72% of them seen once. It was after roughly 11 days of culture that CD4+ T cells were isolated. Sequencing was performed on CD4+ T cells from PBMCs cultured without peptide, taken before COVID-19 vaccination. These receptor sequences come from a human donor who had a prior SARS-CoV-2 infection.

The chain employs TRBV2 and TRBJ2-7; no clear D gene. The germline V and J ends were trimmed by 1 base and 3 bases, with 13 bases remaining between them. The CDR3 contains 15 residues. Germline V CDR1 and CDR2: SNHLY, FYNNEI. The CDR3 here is CASSEGPVPVYEQYF. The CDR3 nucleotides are TGTGCCAGCAGTGAAGGACCTGTCCCGGTCTACGAGCAGTACTTC. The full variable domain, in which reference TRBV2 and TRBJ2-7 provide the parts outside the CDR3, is EPEVTQTPSHQVTQMGQEVILRCVPISNHLYFYWYRQILGQKVEFLVSFYNNEISEKSEIFDDQFSVERPDGSNFTLKIRSTKLEDSAMYFCASSEGPVPVYEQYFGPGTRLTVT.

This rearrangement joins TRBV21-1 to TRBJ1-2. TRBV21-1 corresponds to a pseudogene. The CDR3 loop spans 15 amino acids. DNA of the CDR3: TGTGCCAGCACCCCAGTGACATCGGGGCGGTATGGCTACACCTTC. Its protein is CASTPVTSGRYGYTF.

The CDR3 reads CASQRTPGQGQETQYF. As DNA, the CDR3 is TGTGCCAGCCAGAGAACGCCGGGACAGGGACAAGAGACCCAGTACTTC. The J gene is TRBJ2-5, the V gene TRBV11-3, with 9 bases fitting TRBD1. Trimming cost V 8 bases and J 2 bases; bases outside gene matches: 12. This CDR3 is 16 amino acids long. Germline assignment: CDR1 SGHNT and CDR2 YENEEA.

The CDR3 reads CATSDLPSGSSLAGELFF. CDR3 coding DNA: TGTGCCACCAGTGATTTGCCTAGCGGGAGTTCTTTGGCCGGGGAGCTGTTTTTT. V and J are TRBV24-1 and TRBJ2-2, with 10 bases matching TRBD2. Germline-derived CDR1 and CDR2 are KGHDR and SFDVKD. J lost 6 bases, V lost 0 bases, and 9 bases had no gene match. The CDR3 runs to 18 residues.

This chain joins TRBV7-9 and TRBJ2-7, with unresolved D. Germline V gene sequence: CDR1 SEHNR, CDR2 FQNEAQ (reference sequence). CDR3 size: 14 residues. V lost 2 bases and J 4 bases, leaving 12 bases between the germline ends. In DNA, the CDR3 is TGTGCCAGCAGCTTATACGACGGAGAGTACGAGCAGTACTTC. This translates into CASSLYDGEYEQYF.

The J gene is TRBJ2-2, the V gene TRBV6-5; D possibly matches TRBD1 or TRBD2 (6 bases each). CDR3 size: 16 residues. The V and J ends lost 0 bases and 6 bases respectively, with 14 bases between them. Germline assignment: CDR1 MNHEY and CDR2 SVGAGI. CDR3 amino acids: CASSYSGGAVPGELFF. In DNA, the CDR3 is TGTGCCAGCAGTTACTCCGGGGGCGCGGTCCCCGGGGAGCTGTTTTTT.

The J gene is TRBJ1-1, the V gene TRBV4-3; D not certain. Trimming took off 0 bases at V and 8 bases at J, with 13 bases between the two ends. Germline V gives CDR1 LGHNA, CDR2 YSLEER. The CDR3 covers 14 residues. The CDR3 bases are TGCGCCAGCAGCCAAGATCCCCTGCTGGGGGAAGCTTTCTTT. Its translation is CASSQDPLLGEAFF.

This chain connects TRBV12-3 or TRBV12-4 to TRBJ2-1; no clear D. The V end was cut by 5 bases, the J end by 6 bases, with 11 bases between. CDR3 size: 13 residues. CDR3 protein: CASSTDGFNEQFF. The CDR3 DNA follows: TGTGCCAGCAGTACGGACGGGTTCAATGAGCAGTTCTTC.

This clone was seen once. The CDR3 region is CASSPRTSGSMVDTQYF. CDR3 nucleotide sequence: TGTGCCAGCAGCCCTAGGACTAGCGGGAGCATGGTAGATACGCAGTATTTT. The chain joins TRBV7-2 to TRBJ2-3; 13 nucleotides match TRBD2. CDR1 and CDR2 (germline): SGHTA, FQGNSA. This CDR3 has 17 amino acids. The junction had 10 bases not matched to a gene; V was cut back by 5 bases and J by 5 bases.

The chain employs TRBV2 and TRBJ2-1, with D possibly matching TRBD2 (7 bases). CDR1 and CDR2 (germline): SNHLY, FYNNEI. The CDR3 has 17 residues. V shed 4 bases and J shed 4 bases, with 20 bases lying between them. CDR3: CASSADLGGPGYNEQFF. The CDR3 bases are TGTGCCAGCAGTGCGGATCTGGGGGGGCCCGGTTACAATGAGCAGTTCTTC.

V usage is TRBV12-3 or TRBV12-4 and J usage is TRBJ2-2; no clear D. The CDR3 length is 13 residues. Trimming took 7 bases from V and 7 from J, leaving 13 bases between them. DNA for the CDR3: TGTGCCAGCACCCTTGTTCGACACGGGGAGCTGTTTTTT. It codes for CASTLVRHGELFF.

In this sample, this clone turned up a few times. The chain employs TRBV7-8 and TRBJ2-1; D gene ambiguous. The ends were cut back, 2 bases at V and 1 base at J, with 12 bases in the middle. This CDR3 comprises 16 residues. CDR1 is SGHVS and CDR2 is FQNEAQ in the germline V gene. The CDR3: CASSLFSGLSYNEQFF. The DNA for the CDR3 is TGTGCCAGCAGCTTATTTTCGGGTCTTTCCTACAATGAGCAGTTCTTC.

CDR3: CAIGGQGYSNQPQHF. CDR3 in DNA: TGTGCCATTGGAGGACAGGGCTATAGCAATCAGCCCCAGCATTTT. The chain uses TRBV2 and TRBJ1-5; 8 bases agree with TRBD1. CDR3 length equals 15 residues. The V gene end was trimmed by 10 bases and the J gene end by 0 bases; junction bases not matched to a gene: 8. Per germline, CDR1 SNHLY and CDR2 FYNNEI.

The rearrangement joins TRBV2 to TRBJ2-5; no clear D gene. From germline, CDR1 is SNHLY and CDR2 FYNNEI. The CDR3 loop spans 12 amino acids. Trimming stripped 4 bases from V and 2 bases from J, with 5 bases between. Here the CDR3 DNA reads TGTGCCAGCAGTGCGACTCAAGAGACCCAGTACTTC. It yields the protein CASSATQETQYF.

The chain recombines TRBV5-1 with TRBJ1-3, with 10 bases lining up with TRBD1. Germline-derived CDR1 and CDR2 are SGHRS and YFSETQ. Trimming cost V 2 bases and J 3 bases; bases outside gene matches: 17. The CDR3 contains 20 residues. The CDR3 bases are TGCGCCAGCAGCTTCGGAAAAGGGACAGGGGAAAATAATGGTGGAAACACCATATATTTT. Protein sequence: CASSFGKGTGENNGGNTIYF.

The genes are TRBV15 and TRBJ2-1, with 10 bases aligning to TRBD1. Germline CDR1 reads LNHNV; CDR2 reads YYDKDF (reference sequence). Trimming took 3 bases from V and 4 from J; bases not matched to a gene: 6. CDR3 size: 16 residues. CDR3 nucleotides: TGTGCCACCAGCAGCGGGACAGGGGATCAATACAATGAGCAGTTCTTC. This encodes CATSSGTGDQYNEQFF. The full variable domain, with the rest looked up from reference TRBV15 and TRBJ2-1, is DAMVIQNPRYQVTQFGKPVTLSCSQTLNHNVMYWYQQKSSQAPKLLFHYYDKDFNNEADTPDNFQSRRPNTSFCFLDIRSPGLGDTAMYLCATSSGTGDQYNEQFFGPGTRLTVL.

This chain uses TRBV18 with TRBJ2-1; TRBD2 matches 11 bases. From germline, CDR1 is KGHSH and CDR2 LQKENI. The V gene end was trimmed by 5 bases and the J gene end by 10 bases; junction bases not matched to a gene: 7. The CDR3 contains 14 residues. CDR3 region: CASSDYTSGSEQFF. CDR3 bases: TGTGCCAGCTCAGACTATACTAGCGGGAGCGAGCAGTTCTTC.

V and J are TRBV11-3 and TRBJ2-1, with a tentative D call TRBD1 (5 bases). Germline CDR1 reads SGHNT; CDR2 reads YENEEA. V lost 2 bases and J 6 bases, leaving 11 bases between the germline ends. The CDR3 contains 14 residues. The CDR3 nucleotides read TGTGCCAGCAGCTTAACTGGACACGGCAATGAGCAGTTCTTC. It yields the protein CASSLTGHGNEQFF.

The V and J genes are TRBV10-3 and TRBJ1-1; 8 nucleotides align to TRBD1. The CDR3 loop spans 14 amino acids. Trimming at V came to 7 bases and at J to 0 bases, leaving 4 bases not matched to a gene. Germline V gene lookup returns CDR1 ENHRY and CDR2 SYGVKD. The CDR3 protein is CAITRQGMNTEAFF. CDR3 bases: TGTGCCATCACTCGACAGGGGATGAACACTGAAGCTTTCTTT.

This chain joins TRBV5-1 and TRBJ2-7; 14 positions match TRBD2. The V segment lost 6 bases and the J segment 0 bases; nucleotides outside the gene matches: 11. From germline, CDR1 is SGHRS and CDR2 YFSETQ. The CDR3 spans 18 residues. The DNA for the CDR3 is TGCGCCAGCACTAGGGGGACTAGCGGGAGTCGGAGCTCCTACGAGCAGTACTTC. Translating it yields CASTRGTSGSRSSYEQYF.

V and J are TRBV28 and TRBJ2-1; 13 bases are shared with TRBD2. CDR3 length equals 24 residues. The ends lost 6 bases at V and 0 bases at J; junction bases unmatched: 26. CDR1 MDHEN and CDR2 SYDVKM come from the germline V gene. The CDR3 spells CASSPPPVNPGLAGLSSSYNEQFF. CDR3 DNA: TGTGCCAGCAGCCCACCGCCGGTAAATCCGGGACTAGCGGGGTTAAGTAGCTCCTACAATGAGCAGTTCTTC.

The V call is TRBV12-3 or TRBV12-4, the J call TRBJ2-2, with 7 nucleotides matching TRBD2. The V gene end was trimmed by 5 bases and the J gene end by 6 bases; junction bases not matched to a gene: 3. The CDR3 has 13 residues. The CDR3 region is CASSPLAAGELFF. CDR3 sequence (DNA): TGTGCCAGCAGTCCCCTAGCGGCCGGGGAGCTGTTTTTT.

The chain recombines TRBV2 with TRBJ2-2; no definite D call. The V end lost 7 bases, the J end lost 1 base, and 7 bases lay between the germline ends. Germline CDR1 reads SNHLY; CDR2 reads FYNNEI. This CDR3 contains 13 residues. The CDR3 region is CASMMGNTGELFF. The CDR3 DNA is TGTGCCAGCATGATGGGGAACACCGGGGAGCTGTTTTTT.